This entry lists 22 T cell receptor beta chains sequenced from one sample in a study of post-analysis software for immune sequencing data. TCR beta libraries were prepared from cDNA with unique molecular identifiers. From the PCR reads, TCRdb called clonotypes with MiXCR, one entry per CDR3 protein. This sample has about 160,000 distinct CDR3 sequences, with 35% to 40% found just once. Specimen: blood, collected after autologous hematopoietic stem cell transplantation. The receptors were sampled from a girl aged 5-17 years with multiple sclerosis.

The chain carries TRBV25-1 and TRBJ2-1, with TRBD2 as a possible D gene (6 bases). The germline CDR1 and CDR2 sequences are MGHDK and SYGVNS. The V gene lost 3 bases and the J gene lost 9 bases, with 15 bases spanning the gap. CDR3 length equals 14 residues. This CDR3 is CASSEPPRGSEQFF. The CDR3 nucleotides read TGTGCCAGCAGTGAGCCCCCTCGGGGGAGTGAGCAGTTCTTC. Full variable domain (rest looked up from reference TRBV25-1 and TRBJ2-1): EADIYQTPRYLVIGTGKKITLECSQTMGHDKMYWYQQDPGMELHLIHYSYGVNSTEKGDLSSESTVSRIRTEHFPLTLESARPSHTSQYLCASSEPPRGSEQFFGPGTRLTVL.

This clonotype came up a few times. The genes are TRBV5-5 and TRBJ2-1; D perhaps matches TRBD2 (7 bases). Germline loops: CDR1 SGHKS, CDR2 YYEKEE (reference sequence). The CDR3 runs to 14 residues. The V end was cut by 8 bases, the J end by 9 bases, with 21 bases between. CDR3 nucleotide sequence: TGTGCCAGTGCGGGGGCCCTGTTTGGGGGTGAGCAGTTCTTC. Its protein product is CASAGALFGGEQFF.

This clonotype was recorded a few times. The chain recombines TRBV6-5 with TRBJ2-1; 10 bases align to TRBD1. CDR1 is MNHEY, CDR2 SVGAGI, per germline. The V gene end was trimmed by 3 bases and the J gene end by 6 bases; junction bases not matched to a gene: 11. The CDR3 contains 17 residues. The CDR3: CASSYDRGHRGGNEQFF. The CDR3 DNA sequence: TGTGCCAGCAGTTATGACAGGGGGCATCGTGGGGGCAATGAGCAGTTCTTC.

The V call is TRBV2, the J call TRBJ2-3; 10 bases line up with TRBD2. The CDR3 contains 14 residues. Per germline, CDR1 SNHLY and CDR2 FYNNEI. Trimming removed 1 base from V and 7 bases from J; junction bases left unmatched: 2. CDR3 residues: CASSEGTSGHTQYF. The CDR3 DNA reads TGTGCCAGCAGTGAAGGGACTAGCGGACATACGCAGTATTTT.

The chain carries TRBV12-3 or TRBV12-4 and TRBJ2-7; 10 bases map to TRBD2. V gave up 5 bases and J gave up 1 base; unmatched junction bases: 5. This CDR3 is 15 amino acids long. In DNA, the CDR3 is TGTGCCAGCAGTATAGGACTAGCGGCATCCTACGAGCAGTACTTC. It specifies CASSIGLAASYEQYF.

This clonotype was counted many times. This sequence joins TRBV29-1 and TRBJ1-1; no clear D gene. CDR3 length: 11 amino acids. Trimming took off 6 bases at V and 1 base at J, with 6 bases between the two ends. Germline CDR1 reads SQVTM; CDR2 reads ANQGSEA. CDR3 bases: TGCAGCGTATCCCCGAACACTGAAGCTTTCTTT. It is translated as CSVSPNTEAFF. Complete variable domain (other parts from reference TRBV29-1 and TRBJ1-1): SAVISQKPSRDICQRGTSLTIQCQVDSQVTMMFWYRQQPGQSLTLIATANQGSEATYESGFVIDKFPISRPNLTFSTLTVSNMSPEDSSIYLCSVSPNTEAFFGQGTRLTVV.

This chain uses TRBV4-1 with TRBJ2-1; 10 bases are a match to TRBD2. This CDR3 spans 15 amino acids. CDR1 is MGHRA and CDR2 is YSYEKL in the germline V gene. With 4 bases clipped from V and 7 bases from J, the junction kept 7 bases outside the gene matches. CDR3 in DNA: TGCGCCAGCAGCCCCCTAGCGGGAGAAGGAAATGAGCAGTTCTTC. This codes for CASSPLAGEGNEQFF.

This clonotype was found many times. The chain employs TRBV4-1 and TRBJ2-1; D is undetermined. V lost 4 bases to trimming and J lost 5 bases, with 15 bases between them. Germline values: CDR1 MGHRA, CDR2 YSYEKL. The CDR3 length is 15 residues. The CDR3 DNA follows: TGCGCCAGCAGCCCCACCTCCCACACTAACAATGAGCAGTTCTTC. Translating it yields CASSPTSHTNNEQFF.

This chain uses TRBV29-1 with TRBJ2-7; 9 bases fit TRBD1. With V trimmed by 4 bases and J by 6 bases, 10 bases remained unmatched. In germline, CDR1 is SQVTM, CDR2 ANQGSEA. The CDR3 runs 14 residues. Here the CDR3 DNA reads TGCAGCGTTGGACGGACAGGGGTAACAAGCGAGCAGTACTTC. Amino acids: CSVGRTGVTSEQYF.

The rearrangement joins TRBV12-3 or TRBV12-4 to TRBJ1-1; D is unclear. V was clipped by 1 base and J by 3 bases, with 12 bases between them. The CDR3 sequence is 15 residues long. CDR3 protein: CASSLEPPGHTEAFF. In DNA, the CDR3 is TGTGCCAGCAGTTTAGAACCTCCGGGTCACACTGAAGCTTTCTTT.

The chain couples TRBV27 to TRBJ2-6, with D unresolved. V dropped 5 bases and J dropped 0 bases, with 14 bases sitting between them. Per germline, CDR1 MNHEY and CDR2 SMNVEV (reference sequence). The CDR3 covers 17 residues. CDR3 sequence (DNA): TGTGCCAGCAGTCCCGTAGGAGTGGGCTCTGGGGCCAACGTCCTGACTTTC. This translates into CASSPVGVGSGANVLTF.

The chain combines TRBV7-8 with TRBJ2-5; a possible D gene is TRBD1 (5 bases). The J call is in doubt because the DNA end fits TRBJ2-7 better. Germline CDR1 reads SGHVS; CDR2 reads FQNEAQ. The CDR3 spans 12 residues. The CDR3 coding sequence is TGTGCCAGCAGCTTAGAGGGGAACGAGCAGTACTTC. Translating it yields CASSLEGNEQYF.

This clonotype was detected only a few times. CDR3 nucleotides: TGCGCCAGCAGCGGCCGGCCTGGGAACACCGGGGAGCTGTTTTTT. The encoded protein is CASSGRPGNTGELFF. The chain joins TRBV5-1 to TRBJ2-2; D is ambiguous. Germline CDR1 reads SGHRS; CDR2 reads YFSETQ. The length of the CDR3 is 15 residues. Trimming took 4 bases from V and 1 from J, leaving 11 bases between them.

This clonotype occurred a few times. The chain employs TRBV5-6 and TRBJ1-1, with no clear D. Germline CDR1 SGHDT, CDR2 YYEEEE. The CDR3 totals 12 residues. V gave up 4 bases and J gave up 7 bases, with 11 bases separating them. In DNA, the CDR3 is TGTGCCAGCAGCCTCAACCGACGTGAAGCTTTCTTT. It specifies CASSLNRREAFF.

This clonotype has only a few counts. The chain combines TRBV20-1 with TRBJ1-2; 8 nucleotides align to TRBD1. This CDR3 spans 11 amino acids. Trimming took 8 bases from V and 3 from J; bases not matched to a gene: 2. Germline-derived CDR1 and CDR2 are DFQATT and SNEGSKA (reference sequence). The CDR3 bases are TGCAGTCAGGGGGCAGACTATGGCTACACCTTC. Protein product: CSQGADYGYTF.

This clonotype has a handful of counts. An end of the junction differs from the germline gene, which may be a read error. The V and J genes are TRBV5-1 and TRBJ2-6; possibly TRBD1 for D (5 bases). This CDR3 is built from 17 residues. Germline V gene lookup returns CDR1 SGHRS and CDR2 YFSETQ. The CDR3 sequence is CASSPGHQSSGANVLTF. The CDR3 coding sequence is TGTGCCAGCAGCCCCGGACACCAGAGCTCTGGGGCCAACGTCCTGACTTTC.

This clonotype was counted between two and nine times. The J gene is TRBJ2-1, the V gene TRBV28; TRBD2 matches at 9 bases. The V and J ends lost 10 bases and 9 bases, in that order; junction bases with no gene match: 22. CDR3 length equals 17 residues. The germline CDR1 and CDR2 sequences are MDHEN and SYDVKM. The CDR3 nucleotides are TGTGCCACCAATTCCATGAGGGGGCTAGCGGGAAAGGCTGAGCAGTTCTTC. Encoded protein: CATNSMRGLAGKAEQFF. Looking up the rest from reference TRBV28 and TRBJ2-1 gives the full variable domain: DVKVTQSSRYLVKRTGEKVFLECVQDMDHENMFWYRQDPGLGLRLIYFSYDVKMKEKGDIPEGYSVSREKKERFSLILESASTNQTSMYLCATNSMRGLAGKAEQFFGPGTRLTVL.

This chain uses TRBV5-1 with TRBJ2-3, with 7 bases lining up with TRBD1. The CDR3 extends over 16 amino acids. Unmatched junction bases numbered 6, after V lost 2 bases and J lost 0 bases. CDR1 and CDR2 from the germline V gene are SGHRS and YFSETQ. CDR3 protein: CASSLKNRGSTDTQYF. The DNA for the CDR3 is TGCGCCAGCAGCTTAAAGAACAGGGGAAGCACAGATACGCAGTATTTT.

This clonotype was counted between two and nine times. V and J are TRBV5-1 and TRBJ2-3, with TRBD2 matching over 8 bases. CDR1 is SGHRS and CDR2 is YFSETQ in the germline V gene. Unmatched junction bases numbered 8, after V lost 0 bases and J lost 2 bases. This CDR3 is built from 17 residues. The CDR3 reads CASSLEEGGRFTDTQYF. CDR3 nucleotide sequence: TGCGCCAGCAGCTTGGAAGAGGGCGGGAGGTTCACAGATACGCAGTATTTT.

CDR3 nucleotide sequence: TGCGCCAGCAGCCAAGAGGCGCGGTCCTACAATGAGCAGTTCTTC. Translation gives CASSQEARSYNEQFF. The chain employs TRBV4-3 and TRBJ2-1; D not resolved. CDR3 length: 15 residues. Deletions cut 0 bases from V and 1 base from J, with 7 bases between. In germline, CDR1 is LGHNA, CDR2 YSLEER.

This clonotype came up many times. The CDR3: CSAPPPDRGGYEQYF. Written as DNA, the CDR3 is TGCAGTGCTCCCCCCCCTGACAGGGGGGGTTACGAGCAGTACTTC. The chain carries TRBV20-1 and TRBJ2-7; 9 bases align to TRBD1. V trimming: 5 bases; J trimming: 4 bases; junction bases outside the gene matches: 12. The germline V gene has CDR1 DFQATT and CDR2 SNEGSKA (reference sequence). This CDR3 has 15 amino acids.

This clonotype was detected only a few times. The chain employs TRBV6-5 and TRBJ2-1; TRBD2 matches 7 bases. Germline V gives CDR1 MNHEY, CDR2 SVGAGI. This CDR3 is built from 14 residues. J was trimmed by 9 bases and V by 6 bases; bases with no gene match: 11. CDR3 protein: CASSYGGTLGEQFF. The CDR3 region has the DNA TGTGCCAGCAGCTACGGGGGGACTCTGGGTGAGCAGTTCTTC.